A selection of T cell receptor beta chains follows, all from one sample in a study of T cell responses to AZD1222 COVID-19 vaccine. TCRdb's copy holds only in-frame clones and misses some; the assay was immunoSEQ multiplex PCR. The sample lists approximately 150,000 clones, just over 90% occurring once. Material: peripheral blood, obtained 28 days after the second AZD1222 dose. The receptor set was obtained from an adult who received the AZD1222 COVID-19 vaccine. CDR3s include the opening cysteine and the closing phenylalanine or tryptophan. The D gene is left open where the match is weak. The size field is filled for only some rows; it gives once, few, many or a size class.

clone size: -
D gene: TRBD2
V gene: TRBV6-5
J gene: TRBJ2-1
CDR3 protein: CASRGTSEVEQFF
CDR3 DNA: TGTGCCAGCAGGGGGACTAGCGAGGTTGAGCAGTTCTTC

clone size: -
D gene: -
V gene: TRBV6-5
J gene: TRBJ1-1
CDR3 protein: CASTPGTMNTEAFF
CDR3 DNA: TGTGCCAGCACCCCCGGGACAATGAACACTGAAGCTTTCTTT

clone size: -
D gene: -
V gene: TRBV19
J gene: TRBJ1-1
CDR3 protein: CASSMGSNTEAFF
CDR3 DNA: TGTGCCAGTAGTATGGGGTCGAACACTGAAGCTTTCTTT

clone size: -
D gene: -
V gene: TRBV9
J gene: TRBJ1-3
CDR3 protein: CASSVGHPGNTIYF
CDR3 DNA: TGTGCCAGCAGCGTAGGGCACCCTGGAAACACCATATATTTT

clone size: -
D gene: -
V gene: TRBV16
J gene: TRBJ1-2
CDR3 protein: CASSRILDSNGYTF
CDR3 DNA: TGTGCCAGCAGCCGTATATTAGACAGTAATGGCTACACCTTC

clone size: -
D gene: -
V gene: TRBV2
J gene: TRBJ1-4
CDR3 protein: CASTYNEKLFF
CDR3 DNA: TGTGCCAGCACCTATAATGAAAAACTGTTTTTT

clone size: -
D gene: -
V gene: TRBV20-1
J gene: TRBJ2-7
CDR3 protein: CSARGDEQYF
CDR3 DNA: TGCAGTGCTAGAGGGGACGAGCAGTACTTC

clone size: -
D gene: -
V gene: TRBV10-1
J gene: TRBJ1-1
CDR3 protein: CASSEETGVNTEAFF
CDR3 DNA: TGCGCCAGCAGTGAGGAAACGGGGGTGAACACTGAAGCTTTCTTT

clone size: -
D gene: -
V gene: TRBV6-5
J gene: TRBJ1-1
CDR3 protein: CASSPQGGGTEAFF
CDR3 DNA: TGTGCCAGCAGTCCGCAGGGAGGTGGCACTGAAGCTTTCTTT

clone size: -
D gene: -
V gene: TRBV29-1
J gene: TRBJ2-3
CDR3 protein: CSVRGRATDTQYF
CDR3 DNA: TGCAGCGTTAGAGGGAGAGCCACAGATACGCAGTATTTT

clone size: -
D gene: TRBD1
V gene: TRBV6-2/TRBV6-3
J gene: TRBJ1-5
CDR3 protein: CASSTDRGQGNQPQHF
CDR3 DNA: TGTGCCAGCAGTACGGACAGGGGGCAGGGCAATCAGCCCCAGCATTTT

clone size: -
D gene: -
V gene: TRBV5-1
J gene: TRBJ2-5
CDR3 protein: CASSLQGQETQYF
CDR3 DNA: TGCGCCAGCAGCTTGCAGGGGCAAGAGACCCAGTACTTC

clone size: -
D gene: -
V gene: TRBV18
J gene: TRBJ1-1
CDR3 protein: CASSQQGTGTEAFF
CDR3 DNA: TGTGCCAGCTCACAACAGGGTACGGGCACTGAAGCTTTCTTT

clone size: -
D gene: TRBD2
V gene: TRBV5-1
J gene: TRBJ2-3
CDR3 protein: CASSPSSGALRNTQYF
CDR3 DNA: TGCGCCAGCAGCCCGAGTAGCGGGGCACTGAGGAATACGCAGTATTTT

clone size: -
D gene: TRBD1
V gene: TRBV3-1/TRBV3-2
J gene: TRBJ2-7
CDR3 protein: CASSQGTGAINEQYF
CDR3 DNA: TGTGCCAGCAGCCAAGGGACAGGGGCAATCAACGAGCAGTACTTC

clone size: -
D gene: -
V gene: TRBV15
J gene: TRBJ1-3
CDR3 protein: CATSRDPRGGNTIYF
CDR3 DNA: TGTGCCACCAGCAGAGATCCCAGGGGAGGAAACACCATATATTTT

clone size: few
D gene: TRBD1
V gene: TRBV5-1
J gene: TRBJ1-1
CDR3 protein: CASSPGQGSTEAFF
CDR3 DNA: TGCGCCAGCAGCCCGGGACAGGGGAGCACTGAAGCTTTCTTT

clone size: -
D gene: -
V gene: TRBV19
J gene: TRBJ1-5
CDR3 protein: CASRRREFNQPQHF
CDR3 DNA: TGTGCCAGTAGGAGGCGGGAGTTCAATCAGCCCCAGCATTTT

clone size: -
D gene: -
V gene: TRBV4-1
J gene: TRBJ2-3
CDR3 protein: CASSQGVSTDTQYF
CDR3 DNA: TGCGCCAGCAGCCAAGGGGTTAGCACAGATACGCAGTATTTT

clone size: -
D gene: -
V gene: TRBV28
J gene: TRBJ1-1
CDR3 protein: CASSFFGGHTEAFF
CDR3 DNA: TGTGCCAGCAGTTTTTTCGGCGGTCACACTGAAGCTTTCTTT

clone size: -
D gene: -
V gene: TRBV7-9
J gene: TRBJ1-4
CDR3 protein: CASSLAGGSEKLFF
CDR3 DNA: TGTGCCAGCAGCTTAGCGGGAGGTAGTGAAAAACTGTTTTTT

clone size: -
D gene: TRBD1
V gene: TRBV4-1
J gene: TRBJ1-1
CDR3 protein: CASSHVGQGQGTEAFF
CDR3 DNA: TGCGCCAGCAGCCATGTTGGACAGGGCCAGGGGACTGAAGCTTTCTTT

clone size: -
D gene: -
V gene: TRBV19
J gene: TRBJ1-2
CDR3 protein: CASSIGRASYGYTF
CDR3 DNA: TGTGCCAGTAGTATCGGCAGGGCGTCCTATGGCTACACCTTC

clone size: -
D gene: -
V gene: TRBV5-1
J gene: TRBJ2-7
CDR3 protein: CASSLRGRSHPSYEQYF
CDR3 DNA: TGCGCCAGCAGCTTGAGAGGAAGGTCCCACCCCTCCTACGAGCAGTACTTC

clone size: -
D gene: TRBD2
V gene: TRBV4-2
J gene: TRBJ2-1
CDR3 protein: CASSQDTGGGFNEQFF
CDR3 DNA: TGTGCCAGCAGCCAAGATACGGGGGGGGGCTTTAATGAGCAGTTCTTC

clone size: -
D gene: TRBD1
V gene: TRBV4-2
J gene: TRBJ1-5
CDR3 protein: CASSEVGTGGRQPQHF
CDR3 DNA: TGTGCCAGCAGCGAGGTGGGGACAGGGGGTAGACAGCCCCAGCATTTT

clone size: -
D gene: -
V gene: TRBV14
J gene: TRBJ2-7
CDR3 protein: CASSQGGEQYF
CDR3 DNA: TGTGCCAGCAGCCAAGGTGGGGAGCAGTACTTC

clone size: -
D gene: TRBD2
V gene: TRBV19
J gene: TRBJ2-5
CDR3 protein: CASSNGAGVETQYF
CDR3 DNA: TGTGCCAGTAGTAATGGAGCGGGGGTGGAGACCCAGTACTTC

clone size: -
D gene: -
V gene: TRBV29-1
J gene: TRBJ1-1
CDR3 protein: CSASRGPGTEAFF
CDR3 DNA: TGCAGCGCCTCCCGGGGACCCGGCACTGAAGCTTTCTTT

clone size: -
D gene: TRBD2
V gene: TRBV5-4
J gene: TRBJ2-1
CDR3 protein: CASSPGGGVSYNEQFF
CDR3 DNA: TGTGCCAGCAGCCCCGGCGGGGGGGTCTCCTACAATGAGCAGTTCTTC

clone size: once
D gene: -
V gene: TRBV19
J gene: TRBJ1-1
CDR3 protein: CASIGQSNTEAFF
CDR3 DNA: TGTGCCAGTATCGGACAGTCGAACACTGAAGCTTTCTTT

clone size: -
D gene: -
V gene: TRBV10-1
J gene: TRBJ1-5
CDR3 protein: CASSERGNQPQHF
CDR3 DNA: TGCGCCAGCAGTGAAAGGGGCAATCAGCCCCAGCATTTT

clone size: -
D gene: -
V gene: TRBV6-5
J gene: TRBJ1-1
CDR3 protein: CASRRTVMNTEAFF
CDR3 DNA: TGTGCCAGCCGCAGGACGGTCATGAACACTGAAGCTTTCTTT

clone size: -
D gene: -
V gene: TRBV12-3/TRBV12-4
J gene: TRBJ2-3
CDR3 protein: CASRLGDTQYF
CDR3 DNA: TGTGCCAGCAGGCTCGGGGATACGCAGTATTTT

clone size: -
D gene: TRBD1
V gene: TRBV19
J gene: TRBJ1-2
CDR3 protein: CASSGQANYGYTF
CDR3 DNA: TGTGCCAGTTCAGGACAGGCCAACTATGGCTACACCTTC

clone size: -
D gene: -
V gene: TRBV5-4
J gene: TRBJ1-1
CDR3 protein: CASSLGPGSHNTEAFF
CDR3 DNA: TGTGCCAGCAGCTTGGGACCCGGGTCGCACAACACTGAAGCTTTCTTT

clone size: -
D gene: -
V gene: TRBV5-6
J gene: TRBJ1-1
CDR3 protein: CASSLGPFPEAFF
CDR3 DNA: TGTGCCAGCAGCTTGGGACCGTTTCCTGAAGCTTTCTTT

clone size: once
D gene: TRBD2
V gene: TRBV7-2
J gene: TRBJ2-7
CDR3 protein: CASSRTSGGTREGEQYF
CDR3 DNA: TGTGCCAGCAGCCGGACTAGCGGGGGAACCCGGGAGGGCGAGCAGTACTTC

clone size: -
D gene: -
V gene: TRBV12-3/TRBV12-4
J gene: TRBJ1-2
CDR3 protein: CASSQGNYGYTF
CDR3 DNA: TGTGCCAGCAGTCAGGGGAACTATGGCTACACCTTC

clone size: -
D gene: TRBD1
V gene: TRBV18
J gene: TRBJ2-2
CDR3 protein: CASSPGQGNTGELFF
CDR3 DNA: TGTGCCAGCTCACCGGGACAGGGGAACACCGGGGAGCTGTTTTTT

clone size: -
D gene: -
V gene: TRBV7-9
J gene: TRBJ1-5
CDR3 protein: CASSSEGQPQHF
CDR3 DNA: TGTGCCAGCAGCTCCGAGGGTCAGCCCCAGCATTTT

clone size: -
D gene: TRBD1
V gene: TRBV2
J gene: TRBJ1-2
CDR3 protein: CASSVRDRAYGYTF
CDR3 DNA: TGTGCCAGCAGTGTCCGGGACAGAGCATATGGCTACACCTTC